This TCR beta chain is from a study of T cell changes during pregnancy in multiple sclerosis. Generated by immunoSEQ multiplex PCR, the TCRdb table keeps only in-frame clones and is missing some. The repertoire includes approximately 100,000 clones, 85% to 95% of them detected once, and approximately 2.2% sits in the top ten. Trimming at V came to 0 bases and at J to 0 bases, leaving 9 bases not matched to a gene. Per the germline V gene, CDR1 is SNHLY and CDR2 is FYNNEI. The CDR3 runs 18 residues. The chain couples TRBV2 to TRBJ2-3, with 7 bases fitting TRBD1. The sequence was collected from a female donor with multiple sclerosis, enrolled in a pregnancy study. The sequenced sample was peripheral blood, obtained in the third trimester of pregnancy. The CDR3 DNA reads as TGTGCCAGCAGTGAAGCGCCTCCGGGACAGACAAGCACAGATACGCAGTATTTT. Its translation is CASSEAPPGQTSTDTQYF.